One sample yielded the 25 T cell receptor beta chains listed below, sequenced in a study of blood T cell repertoires in COVID-19. Here immunoSEQ multiplex PCR was the method, and the copy in TCRdb shows in-frame clones only, minus some. The data contain tens of thousands of clones, around nine tenths of them singletons. The source material was peripheral blood. The origin of the receptors is a human donor in a cohort sampled during active COVID-19.

The CDR3 region has the DNA TGTGCCAGCAGCCCCGGGAGACAGGGATCCTACGAGCAGTACTTC. This encodes CASSPGRQGSYEQYF. The chain has TRBV9 and TRBJ2-7, with a tentative D call TRBD1 (7 bases). Trimming took off 4 bases at V and 1 base at J, with 15 bases between the two ends. CDR1 SGDLS and CDR2 YYNGEE come from the germline V gene. The CDR3 is 15 amino acids.

CDR3 sequence reads: CAITERQVISGNTIYF. The DNA of the CDR3 is TGTGCCATCACCGAGAGACAGGTGATCTCTGGAAACACCATATATTTT. The gene calls are TRBV10-3 and TRBJ1-3, with a tentative D call TRBD1 (6 bases). The V end was cut by 7 bases, the J end by 0 bases, with 16 bases between. Per the germline V gene, CDR1 is ENHRY and CDR2 is SYGVKD. The CDR3 runs to 16 residues.

The chain recombines TRBV4-1 with TRBJ1-2, with 9 nucleotides matching TRBD1. The J segment lost 12 bases and the V segment lost 0 bases, leaving 8 bases of the junction unmatched. CDR1 and CDR2 from the germline V gene are MGHRA and YSYEKL. The CDR3 spans 14 residues. The CDR3 bases are TGCGCCAGCAGCCAAGATCGGGACAGGGAAGAAAACACCTTC. Encoded protein: CASSQDRDREENTF.

The chain combines TRBV6-2 or TRBV6-3 with TRBJ1-1, with D perhaps TRBD1 (6 bases). Trimming removed 2 bases from V and 0 bases from J, with 10 bases in between. CDR3 length equals 15 residues. The germline V gene encodes CDR1 MNHEY and CDR2 SVGEGT. The CDR3 loop is CASSYEGGVNTEAFF. The DNA for the CDR3 is TGTGCCAGCAGTTACGAAGGGGGTGTGAACACTGAAGCTTTCTTT.

The V call is TRBV6-2 or TRBV6-3, the J call TRBJ1-2; D may be TRBD1 (5 bases). The CDR3 spans 13 residues. With 5 bases removed from V and 3 bases from J, the gap between germline ends came to 10 bases. The germline V gene encodes CDR1 MNHEY and CDR2 SVGEGT. The CDR3 DNA reads as TGTGCCAGCAGTAAAAGACAGTACTATGGCTACACCTTC. It translates to CASSKRQYYGYTF.

This chain links TRBV5-1 with TRBJ2-7, with a weak D call TRBD1 (5 bases). V was shortened by 5 bases and J by 2 bases, with 11 bases between the two germline ends. CDR1 and CDR2 from the germline V gene are SGHRS and YFSETQ. The CDR3 runs to 13 residues. For the CDR3, the DNA is TGCGCCAGCAGGGCAGGGTCCGCCTACGAGCAGTACTTC. The encoded protein is CASRAGSAYEQYF.

V usage is TRBV6-6 and J usage is TRBJ1-2; 10 bases line up with TRBD1. In germline, CDR1 is MNHNY, CDR2 SVGAGI (reference sequence). Trimming cost V 7 bases and J 2 bases; bases outside gene matches: 4. The CDR3 is 14 amino acids. CDR3 loop: CASIWTGGNYGYTF. CDR3 nucleotides: TGTGCCAGCATTTGGACAGGGGGAAACTATGGCTACACCTTC.

J is TRBJ1-4 and V is TRBV2; a weak D match, TRBD1 (6 bases). V shed 8 bases and J shed 13 bases, with 20 bases lying between them. The CDR3 is made up of 13 amino acids. CDR1 is SNHLY, CDR2 FYNNEI, per germline. CDR3: CASGWGQEKTLFF. The CDR3 DNA sequence: TGTGCCAGCGGGTGGGGACAAGAGAAGACACTGTTTTTT.

The rearrangement links TRBV9 to TRBJ1-4, with D hard to call. The germline V gene has CDR1 SGDLS and CDR2 YYNGEE. V shed 0 bases and J shed 1 base, with 4 bases lying between them. The CDR3 runs to 14 residues. CDR3 region: CASSVARTNEKLFF. The CDR3, as DNA: TGTGCCAGCAGCGTAGCCAGAACTAATGAAAAACTGTTTTTT.

This chain uses TRBV18 with TRBJ1-1; TRBD1 aligns across 8 bases. Germline V gene lookup returns CDR1 KGHSH and CDR2 LQKENI. The CDR3 totals 15 residues. J lost 1 base, V lost 2 bases, and 3 bases had no gene match. The CDR3 DNA sequence: TGTGCCAGCTCACCAGGGGACAGGCAGAACACTGAAGCTTTCTTT. As protein: CASSPGDRQNTEAFF.

The DNA of the CDR3 is TGTGCCAGCTCACCTCAGGAGAACACTGAAGCTTTCTTT. It codes for CASSPQENTEAFF. The chain joins TRBV18 to TRBJ1-1; D remains ambiguous. From germline, CDR1 is KGHSH and CDR2 LQKENI. CDR3 length: 13 residues. V lost 3 bases and J lost 1, with 6 bases in between.

V gene TRBV5-6 combines with J gene TRBJ2-7; possible D gene TRBD2, 7 bases. V gave up 0 bases and J gave up 3 bases, with 13 bases separating them. Per the germline V gene, CDR1 is SGHDT and CDR2 is YYEEEE. CDR3 size: 15 residues. The CDR3 DNA is TGTGCCAGCAGCTTGGTCGGGGGAGGGGGCTACGAGCAGTACTTC. It translates to CASSLVGGGGYEQYF.

The chain uses TRBV4-3 and TRBJ1-4, with a weak D call TRBD1 (6 bases). The V gene's germline CDR1 is LGHNA and CDR2 YSLEER. V was clipped by 1 base and J by 0 bases, with 9 bases between them. This CDR3 is built from 16 residues. CDR3 coding DNA: TGCGCCAGCAGCCAAGGACAGGAGGCAACTAATGAAAAACTGTTTTTT. Translation: CASSQGQEATNEKLFF.

The gene calls are TRBV4-3 and TRBJ1-2, with D unclear. CDR1 and CDR2 from the germline V gene are LGHNA and YSLEER. The V gene lost 0 bases and the J gene lost 1 base, with 12 bases spanning the gap. The CDR3 consists of 16 residues. The CDR3 sequence is CASSQEYRGNNYGYTF. The CDR3 DNA sequence: TGCGCCAGCAGCCAAGAATACCGGGGTAATAACTATGGCTACACCTTC.

V is TRBV6-5 and J is TRBJ1-2, with D perhaps TRBD1 (5 bases). The CDR3 extends over 14 amino acids. Looked up from germline, CDR1 is MNHEY and CDR2 is SVGAGI. V was cut by 0 bases and J by 3 bases, with 8 bases left in between. CDR3 DNA sequence: TGTGCCAGCAGTTACTCCGACAGATACTATGGCTACACCTTC. Protein: CASSYSDRYYGYTF.

CDR3 loop: CASSPTSGTSYEQYF. The CDR3 DNA sequence: TGTGCCAGCAGTCCTACTAGCGGAACCTCCTACGAGCAGTACTTC. This sequence joins TRBV5-4 and TRBJ2-7; 8 bases align to TRBD2. The CDR3 sequence is 15 residues long. Trimming cost V 5 bases and J 0 bases; bases outside gene matches: 7. Germline V gives CDR1 SGHNT, CDR2 YYREEE (reference sequence).

This chain joins TRBV5-1 and TRBJ2-7; 13 positions match TRBD2. This CDR3 spans 16 amino acids. Per germline, CDR1 SGHRS and CDR2 YFSETQ. With V trimmed by 5 bases and J by 4 bases, 9 bases remained unmatched. This CDR3 is CASSSGLAGAGYEQYF. The CDR3 DNA sequence: TGCGCCAGCAGTTCCGGACTAGCGGGGGCTGGATACGAGCAGTACTTC.

CDR3 DNA: TGTGCCAGTAGACCCGGGACACATTCTAACTATGGCTACACCTTC. It is translated as CASRPGTHSNYGYTF. This chain links TRBV19 with TRBJ1-2; tentative D call: TRBD1 (6 bases). Germline CDR1 LNHDA, CDR2 SQIVND (reference sequence). The CDR3 runs 15 residues. With 6 bases removed from V and 0 bases from J, the gap between germline ends came to 14 bases.

This clone has a single count. The chain joins TRBV4-3 to TRBJ1-3, with D perhaps matching TRBD1 (5 bases). V shed 0 bases and J shed 0 bases, with 15 bases lying between them. The CDR3 is made up of 18 amino acids. The germline V gene encodes CDR1 LGHNA and CDR2 YSLEER. The CDR3 here is CASSQDWGETSSGNTIYF. Written as DNA, the CDR3 is TGCGCCAGCAGCCAAGATTGGGGCGAGACCAGCTCTGGAAACACCATATATTTT.

The chain uses TRBV2 and TRBJ2-1; D is possibly TRBD1 (6 bases). V was pared by 6 bases and J by 2 bases, with 14 bases between. The CDR3 runs 15 residues. Germline CDR1 and CDR2: SNHLY and FYNNEI. CDR3 loop: CASRVDSQPYNEQFF. CDR3 nucleotides: TGTGCCAGCAGGGTGGACAGCCAGCCCTACAATGAGCAGTTCTTC.

The V gene is TRBV7-9, the J gene TRBJ1-5; maybe TRBD1 (5 bases). The CDR3 spans 16 residues. V shed 5 bases and J shed 0 bases, with 14 bases lying between them. CDR1 and CDR2 (germline): SEHNR, FQNEAQ (reference sequence). CDR3 sequence reads: CASSIDSSYSNQPQHF. Written as DNA, the CDR3 is TGTGCCAGCAGCATCGACAGTAGTTATAGCAATCAGCCCCAGCATTTT.

This chain uses TRBV5-6 with TRBJ1-2, with 8 bases lining up with TRBD1. After removal of 5 bases from V and 8 bases from J, the junction contained 8 bases not matched to a gene. There are 13 residues in the CDR3. Germline V CDR1 and CDR2: SGHDT, YYEEEE. Here the CDR3 DNA reads TGTGCCAGCAGATTTGACAGGGGTCGGGGCTACACCTTC. Translated, it gives CASRFDRGRGYTF.

The genes are TRBV19 and TRBJ1-2; the D gene is possibly TRBD1 (6 bases). The CDR3 sequence is 13 residues long. Germline V gives CDR1 LNHDA, CDR2 SQIVND (reference sequence). V lost 3 bases, J lost 8 bases, and 13 bases lay in between. CDR3 DNA sequence: TGTGCCAGTAGTATTTGGAACAGGGCGGGCTACACCTTC. As protein: CASSIWNRAGYTF.

In this sample, this clone turned up a few times. The chain is built from TRBV18 and TRBJ1-2; no definite D call. Trimming cost V 9 bases and J 0 bases, with 17 bases left between them. Germline-derived CDR1 and CDR2 are KGHSH and LQKENI. The CDR3 runs to 15 residues. CDR3 coding DNA: TGTGCCAGTAAAGACGGAGAGTATACTAACTATGGCTACACCTTC. This gives the protein CASKDGEYTNYGYTF.

The gene calls are TRBV19 and TRBJ2-7; 7 bases line up with TRBD1. The trim removed 3 bases at V and 4 bases at J, leaving 9 bases unmatched. The CDR3 totals 15 residues. The V gene's germline CDR1 is LNHDA and CDR2 SQIVND (reference sequence). CDR3: CASSMATGVKYEQYF. The DNA of the CDR3 is TGTGCCAGTAGTATGGCCACAGGGGTGAAGTACGAGCAGTACTTC.